A single sample is the source of the 24 T cell receptor beta chains below, sequenced in a study of shared clonotypes between healthy human individuals. Assay used: immunoSEQ multiplex PCR; TCRdb lists only in-frame clones, some missing. The sample consists of some 1,400,000 clones, around 95% of them appearing once. The sample was naive CD4+ T cells sorted from blood. Subset indicated: CD45RA+ positively selected. These receptor sequences come from a man in his thirties or forties in good health.

This chain uses TRBV12-2 with TRBJ2-1; the table's D gene call, TRBD2, was not cross checked with the DNA. TRBV12-2 is flagged as a pseudogene. This CDR3 is 15 amino acids long. This CDR3 reads CASRTRLAGKREGFF. DNA of the CDR3: TGTGCAAGTCGCACCCGACTAGCGGGAAAAAGGGAGGGGTTCTTC.

This chain connects TRBV27 to TRBJ2-5, with D possibly being TRBD1 (5 bases). This CDR3 spans 14 amino acids. From germline, CDR1 is MNHEY and CDR2 SMNVEV (reference sequence). Trimming removed 6 bases at V and 4 bases at J, with 15 bases between. In DNA form, the CDR3 reads TGTGCCAGCAGAAAAGGTGCCAGGGTAGAGACCCAGTACTTC. Translating gives CASRKGARVETQYF.

The chain employs TRBV18 and TRBJ2-1, with D tentatively TRBD2 (6 bases). The CDR3 loop spans 16 amino acids. In germline, CDR1 is KGHSH, CDR2 LQKENI. V dropped 3 bases and J dropped 3 bases, with 15 bases sitting between them. CDR3 nucleotide sequence: TGTGCCAGCTCACCCCCCGGTGGGGGGAACTACAATGAGCAGTTCTTC. As protein: CASSPPGGGNYNEQFF.

V and J are TRBV28 and TRBJ2-1; D possibly corresponds to TRBD2 (6 bases). The CDR3 loop spans 15 amino acids. Germline CDR1 reads MDHEN; CDR2 reads SYDVKM. The V and J ends lost 6 bases and 5 bases respectively, with 17 bases between them. The CDR3 coding sequence is TGTGCCAGCAGGGCGGAGGGACCCTTAAACAATGAGCAGTTCTTC. As protein: CASRAEGPLNNEQFF.

The chain is built from TRBV5-1 and TRBJ2-2, with D perhaps assigned TRBD1 or TRBD2 (6 bases each). V was clipped by 6 bases and J by 8 bases, with 17 bases between them. The CDR3 runs to 14 residues. The germline CDR1 and CDR2 sequences are SGHRS and YFSETQ. This CDR3 is CASTLVGGRGELFF. The CDR3 nucleotides are TGCGCCAGCACCCTCGTGGGGGGCCGGGGGGAGCTGTTTTTT. Based on the CDR3 plus reference TRBV5-1 and TRBJ2-2, the full variable domain is KAGVTQTPRYLIKTRGQQVTLSCSPISGHRSVSWYQQTPGQGLQFLFEYFSETQRNKGNFPGRFSGRQFSNSRSEMNVSTLELGDSALYLCASTLVGGRGELFFGEGSRLTVL.

This chain links TRBV10-3 with TRBJ2-6, with D unclear. This CDR3 is 16 amino acids long. The germline V gene encodes CDR1 ENHRY and CDR2 SYGVKD. With 7 bases removed from V and 2 bases from J, the gap between germline ends came to 15 bases. This CDR3 is CAIIKALRTGANVLTF. The CDR3 DNA is TGTGCCATCATTAAGGCACTGAGAACTGGGGCCAACGTCCTGACTTTC.

The chain employs TRBV28 and TRBJ2-1; D might be TRBD1 (6 bases). CDR3 length equals 16 residues. Trimming stripped 6 bases from V and 0 bases from J, with 15 bases between. Germline V gives CDR1 MDHEN, CDR2 SYDVKM. The chain's CDR3 is CASRQGGRSSYNEQFF. The CDR3 DNA follows: TGTGCCAGCAGACAAGGGGGAAGGAGCTCCTACAATGAGCAGTTCTTC.

V gene TRBV5-5 combines with J gene TRBJ2-7; a possible D gene is TRBD1 (6 bases). Per the germline V gene, CDR1 is SGHKS and CDR2 is YYEKEE (reference sequence). The V and J ends lost 4 bases and 4 bases respectively, with 12 bases between them. This CDR3 has 13 residues. In DNA form, the CDR3 reads TGTGCCAGCAGCGTAACAGGGCTATACGAGCAGTACTTC. It specifies CASSVTGLYEQYF.

A note on this clone: This specimen includes other DNA sequences encoding the same CDR3. This rearrangement joins TRBV29-1 to TRBJ2-7; TRBD1 might be the D (5 bases). Germline CDR1 is SQVTM and CDR2 is ANQGSEA. Trimming shortened V by 2 bases and J by 2 bases, and 7 bases separated the two germline ends. CDR3 size: 12 residues. The CDR3 nucleotides read TGCAGCGTTGAACAGGGCCCCTACGAGCAGTACTTC. Its translation is CSVEQGPYEQYF.

The chain couples TRBV18 to TRBJ1-1, with D perhaps TRBD1 (5 bases). Trimming removed 3 bases at V and 0 bases at J, with 11 bases between. This CDR3 is 15 amino acids long. Germline CDR1 is KGHSH and CDR2 is LQKENI. CDR3 coding DNA: TGTGCCAGCTCACCTTCCGGGGACTTGAACACTGAAGCTTTCTTT. It is translated as CASSPSGDLNTEAFF.

This clone was seen just once. The rearrangement links TRBV9 to TRBJ2-5; a weak D match, TRBD1 (6 bases). CDR1 is SGDLS and CDR2 is YYNGEE in the germline V gene. The CDR3 totals 17 residues. The germline V and J ends were trimmed by 0 bases and 2 bases, with 17 bases remaining between them. Written as DNA, the CDR3 is TGTGCCAGCAGCGTAGGCCCGACAGGAAAATTACAAGAGACCCAGTACTTC. Amino acid sequence: CASSVGPTGKLQETQYF. Full variable domain (remainder filled in from reference TRBV9 and TRBJ2-5): DSGVTQTPKHLITATGQRVTLRCSPRSGDLSVYWYQQSLDQGLQFLIQYYNGEERAKGNILERFSAQQFPDLHSELNLSSLELGDSALYFCASSVGPTGKLQETQYFGPGTRLLVL.

The rearrangement uses TRBV5-1 and TRBJ1-5, with D possibly TRBD1 on 6 matching bases. Germline assignment: CDR1 SGHRS and CDR2 YFSETQ. The CDR3 is 13 amino acids. V lost 0 bases and J 8 bases, leaving 9 bases between the germline ends. For the CDR3, the DNA is TGCGCCAGCAGCTTGGGTAGGGGGGAGCCCCAGCATTTT. It is translated as CASSLGRGEPQHF.

The chain has TRBV18 and TRBJ1-4, with D perhaps TRBD1 (5 bases). The CDR3 length is 16 residues. Germline CDR1 is KGHSH and CDR2 is LQKENI. V was trimmed by 0 bases and J by 8 bases, leaving 16 bases between them. For the CDR3, the DNA is TGTGCCAGCTCACCACCGCCGGGGGTCGGAAGAGAAAAACTGTTTTTT. Translating gives CASSPPPGVGREKLFF.

V gene TRBV7-9 combines with J gene TRBJ1-4; D unclear. The germline V gene has CDR1 SEHNR and CDR2 FQNEAQ (reference sequence). This CDR3 has 12 amino acids. Trimming stripped 5 bases from V and 8 bases from J, with 9 bases between. DNA of the CDR3: TGTGCCAGCAGCACCACCGGGGAAAAACTGTTTTTT. It encodes CASSTTGEKLFF.

The V call is TRBV9, the J call TRBJ1-5; a possible D gene is TRBD1 (5 bases). The CDR3 has 12 amino acids. Germline assignment: CDR1 SGDLS and CDR2 YYNGEE. V was shortened by 7 bases and J by 10 bases, with 15 bases between the two germline ends. The CDR3 sequence: CASGGGVRPQHF. The CDR3 region has the DNA TGTGCCAGCGGGGGAGGTGTTAGACCCCAGCATTTT.

This sequence joins TRBV7-2 and TRBJ2-1; possible D gene TRBD2, 5 bases. V lost 1 base, J lost 15 bases, and 16 bases lay in between. Germline CDR1 and CDR2: SGHTA and FQGNSA. The CDR3 runs 13 residues. The CDR3 DNA sequence: TGTGCCAGCAGCTTAGATGTAGCCGGGATTTGGTTCTTC. It codes for CASSLDVAGIWFF.

V and J are TRBV5-5 and TRBJ2-2; D might be TRBD1 or TRBD2, each matching 5 bases. CDR3 size: 16 residues. Trimming left V 8 bases short and J 0 bases short, with 17 bases between. The germline CDR1 and CDR2 sequences are SGHKS and YYEKEE (reference sequence). This CDR3 reads CASTRLGETNTGELFF. The DNA of the CDR3 is TGTGCCAGTACCCGCCTGGGGGAGACGAACACCGGGGAGCTGTTTTTT.

This chain uses TRBV21-1 with TRBJ2-1; TRBD2, the table's D call, was not compared with the DNA. TRBV21-1 is tagged as a pseudogene. The CDR3 contains 17 residues. The CDR3 DNA is TGTGCCAGCAGCAAGCCCAAAGCCTTTCCCTCCTACAATGAGCAGTTCTTC. Translation gives CASSKPKAFPSYNEQFF.

The chain joins TRBV18 to TRBJ2-7, with no clear D. V shed 3 bases and J shed 1 base, with 10 bases lying between them. CDR1 KGHSH and CDR2 LQKENI come from the germline V gene. The CDR3 is made up of 14 amino acids. The CDR3 DNA follows: TGTGCCAGCTCACCCGCCAGCGCGTCCTACGAGCAGTACTTC. Encoded protein: CASSPASASYEQYF.

The chain combines TRBV27 with TRBJ2-7; 7 bases are a match to TRBD2. CDR3 length: 13 residues. V shed 10 bases, J shed 0 bases, and the junction held 6 bases outside the gene matches. Germline V gene sequence: CDR1 MNHEY, CDR2 SMNVEV (reference sequence). CDR3 in DNA: TGTGCCATCCTACTAGCGAACTCCTACGAGCAGTACTTC. Translation: CAILLANSYEQYF.

The CDR3 coding sequence is TGTGCCAGCAGTCCGGGACTAGCGGGCAGTGAGCAGTTCTTC. It is translated as CASSPGLAGSEQFF. The rearrangement joins TRBV11-3 to TRBJ2-1, with 12 bases identical to TRBD2. V lost 6 bases to trimming and J lost 9 bases; unmatched junction nucleotides: 6. CDR3 length: 14 amino acids. Germline CDR1 reads SGHNT; CDR2 reads YENEEA.

This clone was recorded only once. The chain has TRBV29-1 and TRBJ2-1; 12 positions agree with TRBD2. The trim removed 4 bases at V and 2 bases at J, leaving 3 bases unmatched. The CDR3 has 15 amino acids. CDR1 and CDR2 from the germline V gene are SQVTM and ANQGSEA. The CDR3 DNA reads TGCAGCGTTGTGCGACTAGCGGGAGCCTACAATGAGCAGTTCTTC. Protein sequence: CSVVRLAGAYNEQFF.

The chain carries TRBV6-4 and TRBJ2-2; TRBD2 matches 13 bases. CDR1 and CDR2 from the germline V gene are MRHNA and SNTAGT. V shed 0 bases and J 4 bases; nucleotides not matched to a gene: 11. The CDR3 has 20 residues. The CDR3 nucleotides read TGTGCCAGCAGTGACTCAAGGGTACTAGCGGGAGGGCTAGGCACCGGGGAGCTGTTTTTT. This gives the protein CASSDSRVLAGGLGTGELFF.

This clone was picked up one time. The chain joins TRBV2 to TRBJ2-7; D perhaps matches TRBD2 (5 bases). The CDR3 sequence is 13 residues long. Germline V CDR1 and CDR2: SNHLY, FYNNEI. V shed 6 bases and J shed 0 bases, with 9 bases lying between them. Here the CDR3 reads CASRTLASYEQYF. In DNA form, the CDR3 reads TGTGCCAGCAGGACCCTAGCCTCCTACGAGCAGTACTTC.